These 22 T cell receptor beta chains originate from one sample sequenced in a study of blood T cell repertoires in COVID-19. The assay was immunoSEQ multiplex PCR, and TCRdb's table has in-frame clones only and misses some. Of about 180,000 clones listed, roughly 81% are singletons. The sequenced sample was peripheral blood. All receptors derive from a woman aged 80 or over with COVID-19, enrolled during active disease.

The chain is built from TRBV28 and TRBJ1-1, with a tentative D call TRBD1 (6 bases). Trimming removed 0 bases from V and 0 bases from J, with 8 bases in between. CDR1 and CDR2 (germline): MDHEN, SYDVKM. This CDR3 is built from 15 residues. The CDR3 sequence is CASSLWTGVNTEAFF. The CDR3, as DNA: TGTGCCAGCAGTTTATGGACAGGAGTGAACACTGAAGCTTTCTTT.

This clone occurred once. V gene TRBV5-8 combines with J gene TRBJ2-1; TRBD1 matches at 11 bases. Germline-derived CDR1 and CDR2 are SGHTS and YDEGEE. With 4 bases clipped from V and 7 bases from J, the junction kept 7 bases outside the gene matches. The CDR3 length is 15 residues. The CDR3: CASSPGQGAWNEQFF. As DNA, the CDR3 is TGTGCCAGCAGCCCCGGACAGGGGGCCTGGAATGAGCAGTTCTTC.

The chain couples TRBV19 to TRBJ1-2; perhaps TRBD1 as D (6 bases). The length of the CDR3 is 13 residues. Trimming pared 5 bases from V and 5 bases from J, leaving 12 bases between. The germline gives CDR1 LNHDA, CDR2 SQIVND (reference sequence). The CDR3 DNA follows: TGTGCCAGTAGTTGGACAGCCCTTTATGGCTACACCTTC. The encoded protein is CASSWTALYGYTF.

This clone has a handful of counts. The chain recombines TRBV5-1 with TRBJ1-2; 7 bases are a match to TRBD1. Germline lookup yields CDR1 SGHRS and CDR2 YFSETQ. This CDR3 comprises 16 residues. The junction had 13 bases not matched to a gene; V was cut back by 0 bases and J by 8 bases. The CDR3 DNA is TGCGCCAGCAGCTTGGTCCCAGGGGGTTATCGAGGGGGCTACACCTTC. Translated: CASSLVPGGYRGGYTF.

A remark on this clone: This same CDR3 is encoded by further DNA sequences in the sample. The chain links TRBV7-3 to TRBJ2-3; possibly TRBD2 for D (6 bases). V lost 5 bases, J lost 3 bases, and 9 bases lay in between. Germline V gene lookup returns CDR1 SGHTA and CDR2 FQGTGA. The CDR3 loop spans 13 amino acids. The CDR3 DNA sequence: TGTGCCAGCAGCATCGGGGGTACAGATACGCAGTATTTT. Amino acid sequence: CASSIGGTDTQYF.

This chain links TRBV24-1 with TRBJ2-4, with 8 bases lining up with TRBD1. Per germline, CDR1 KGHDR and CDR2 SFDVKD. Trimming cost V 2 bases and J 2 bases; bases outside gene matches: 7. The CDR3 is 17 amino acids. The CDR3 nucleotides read TGTGCCACCAGTGATTCAGGGCAGGGGGCATCCAAAAACATTCAGTACTTC. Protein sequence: CATSDSGQGASKNIQYF.

This CDR3 reads CASSLDGGQKQETQYF. The DNA of the CDR3 is TGTGCCAGCAGCTTAGATGGAGGACAGAAACAAGAGACCCAGTACTTC. The genes are TRBV11-3 and TRBJ2-5, with TRBD1 as a possible D gene (6 bases). V was trimmed by 0 bases and J by 2 bases, leaving 13 bases between them. This CDR3 contains 16 residues. Germline V gene lookup returns CDR1 SGHNT and CDR2 YENEEA.

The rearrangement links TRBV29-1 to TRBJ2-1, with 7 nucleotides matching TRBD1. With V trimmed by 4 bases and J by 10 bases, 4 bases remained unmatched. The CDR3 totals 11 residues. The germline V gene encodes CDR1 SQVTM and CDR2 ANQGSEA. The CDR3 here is CSVVGGGEQFF. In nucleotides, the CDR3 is TGCAGCGTTGTAGGGGGCGGGGAGCAGTTCTTC.

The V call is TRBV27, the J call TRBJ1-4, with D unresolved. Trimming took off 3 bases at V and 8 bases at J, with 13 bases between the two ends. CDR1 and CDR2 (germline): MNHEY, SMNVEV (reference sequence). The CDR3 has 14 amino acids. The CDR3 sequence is CASSFLGPGEKLFF. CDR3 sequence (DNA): TGTGCCAGCAGTTTTTTAGGGCCGGGGGAAAAACTGTTTTTT. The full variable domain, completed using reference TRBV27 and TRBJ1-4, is EAQVTQNPRYLITVTGKKLTVTCSQNMNHEYMSWYRQDPGLGLRQIYYSMNVEVTDKGDVPEGYKVSRKEKRNFPLILESPSPNQTSLYFCASSFLGPGEKLFFGSGTQLSVL.

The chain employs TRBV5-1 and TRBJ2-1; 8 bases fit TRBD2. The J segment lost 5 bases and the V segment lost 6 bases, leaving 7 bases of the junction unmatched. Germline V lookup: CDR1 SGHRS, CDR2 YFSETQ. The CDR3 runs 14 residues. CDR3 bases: TGCGCCAGCAAAAGCGGGAGTGGTAACAATGAGCAGTTCTTC. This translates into CASKSGSGNNEQFF.

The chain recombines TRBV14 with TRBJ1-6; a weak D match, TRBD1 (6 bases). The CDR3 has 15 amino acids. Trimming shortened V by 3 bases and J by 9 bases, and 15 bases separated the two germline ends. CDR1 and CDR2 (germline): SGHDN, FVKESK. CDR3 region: CASSQGHRVPSPLHF. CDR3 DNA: TGTGCCAGCAGCCAGGGGCACAGGGTACCTTCACCCCTCCACTTT.

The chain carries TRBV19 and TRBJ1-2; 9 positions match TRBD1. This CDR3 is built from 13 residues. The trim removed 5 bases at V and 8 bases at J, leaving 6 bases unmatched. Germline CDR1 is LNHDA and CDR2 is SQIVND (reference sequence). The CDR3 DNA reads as TGTGCCAGTAGTGCACAGGGGGCAGGAGGCTACACCTTC. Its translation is CASSAQGAGGYTF.

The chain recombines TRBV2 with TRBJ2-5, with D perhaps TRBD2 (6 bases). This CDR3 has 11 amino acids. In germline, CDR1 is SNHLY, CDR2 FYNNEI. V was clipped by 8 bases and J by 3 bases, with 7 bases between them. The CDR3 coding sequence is TGTGCCAGCTGCGGGGAAGAGACCCAGTACTTC. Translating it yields CASCGEETQYF.

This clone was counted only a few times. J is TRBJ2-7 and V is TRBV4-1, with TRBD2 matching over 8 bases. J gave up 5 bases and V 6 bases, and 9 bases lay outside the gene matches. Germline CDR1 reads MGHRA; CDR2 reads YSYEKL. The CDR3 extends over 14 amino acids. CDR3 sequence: CASSSGTRDHEQYF. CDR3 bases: TGCGCCAGCAGTTCCGGGACTAGGGACCACGAGCAGTACTTC.

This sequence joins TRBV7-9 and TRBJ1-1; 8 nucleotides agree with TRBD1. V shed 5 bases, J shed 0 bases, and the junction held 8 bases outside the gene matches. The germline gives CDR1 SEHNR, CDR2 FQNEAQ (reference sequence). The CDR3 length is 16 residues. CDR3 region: CASSPPRTGMNTEAFF. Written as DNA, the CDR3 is TGTGCCAGCAGCCCCCCGCGGACAGGGATGAACACTGAAGCTTTCTTT.

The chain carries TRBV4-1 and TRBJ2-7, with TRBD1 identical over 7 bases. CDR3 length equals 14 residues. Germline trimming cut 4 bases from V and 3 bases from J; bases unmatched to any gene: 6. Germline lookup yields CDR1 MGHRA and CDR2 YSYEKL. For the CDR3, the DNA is TGCGCCAGCAGCCCTCGTGACAGGGTCTACGAGCAGTACTTC. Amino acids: CASSPRDRVYEQYF.

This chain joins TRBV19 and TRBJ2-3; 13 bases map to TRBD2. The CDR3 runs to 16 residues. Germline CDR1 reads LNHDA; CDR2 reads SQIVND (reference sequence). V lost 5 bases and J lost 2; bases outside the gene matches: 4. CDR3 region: CASSPGLAGPTDTQYF. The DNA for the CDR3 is TGTGCCAGTAGTCCGGGACTAGCGGGGCCCACAGATACGCAGTATTTT.

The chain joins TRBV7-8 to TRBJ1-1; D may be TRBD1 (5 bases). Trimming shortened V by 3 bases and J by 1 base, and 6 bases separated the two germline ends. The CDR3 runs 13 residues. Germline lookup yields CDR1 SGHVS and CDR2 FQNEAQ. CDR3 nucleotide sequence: TGTGCCAGCAGCTTCACAGGGAACACTGAAGCTTTCTTT. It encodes CASSFTGNTEAFF.

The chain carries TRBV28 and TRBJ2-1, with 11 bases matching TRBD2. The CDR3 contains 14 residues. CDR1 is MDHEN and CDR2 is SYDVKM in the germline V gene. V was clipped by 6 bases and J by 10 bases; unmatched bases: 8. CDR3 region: CASRFPGLAAEQFF. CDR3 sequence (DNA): TGTGCCAGCAGATTCCCGGGACTAGCGGCAGAGCAGTTCTTC.

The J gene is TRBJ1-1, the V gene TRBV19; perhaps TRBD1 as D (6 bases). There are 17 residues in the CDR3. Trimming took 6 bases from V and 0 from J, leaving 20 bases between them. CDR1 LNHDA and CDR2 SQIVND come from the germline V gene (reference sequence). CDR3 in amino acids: CASRTGKGSNMNTEAFF. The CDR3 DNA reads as TGTGCCAGTAGAACAGGGAAGGGGAGCAATATGAACACTGAAGCTTTCTTT.

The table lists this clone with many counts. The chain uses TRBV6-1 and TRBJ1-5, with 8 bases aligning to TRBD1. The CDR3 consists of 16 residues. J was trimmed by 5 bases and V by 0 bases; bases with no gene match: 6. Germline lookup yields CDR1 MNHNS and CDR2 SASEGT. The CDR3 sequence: CASSEAGWTGHQPQHF. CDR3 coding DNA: TGTGCCAGCAGTGAAGCTGGTTGGACAGGGCATCAGCCCCAGCATTTT.

The CDR3 DNA follows: TGTGCCAGTAGTACTACCTTGTCGGGTCAGCCCCAGCATTTT. This gives the protein CASSTTLSGQPQHF. J is TRBJ1-5 and V is TRBV19; no reliable D call. The CDR3 extends over 14 amino acids. Per the germline V gene, CDR1 is LNHDA and CDR2 is SQIVND (reference sequence). The germline V and J ends were trimmed by 4 bases and 6 bases, with 13 bases remaining between them.